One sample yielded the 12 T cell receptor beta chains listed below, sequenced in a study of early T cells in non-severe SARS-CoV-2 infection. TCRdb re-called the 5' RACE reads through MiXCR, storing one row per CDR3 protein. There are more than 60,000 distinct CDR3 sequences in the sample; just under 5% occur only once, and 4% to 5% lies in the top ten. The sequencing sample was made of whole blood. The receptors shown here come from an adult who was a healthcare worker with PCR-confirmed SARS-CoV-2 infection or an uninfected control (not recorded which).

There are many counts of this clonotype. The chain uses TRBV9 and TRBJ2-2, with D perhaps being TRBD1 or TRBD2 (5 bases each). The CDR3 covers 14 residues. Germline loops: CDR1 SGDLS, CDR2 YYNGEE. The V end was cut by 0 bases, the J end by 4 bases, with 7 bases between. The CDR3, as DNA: TGTGCCAGCAGCGTAGATGGGGGCACCGGGGAGCTGTTTTTT. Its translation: CASSVDGGTGELFF.

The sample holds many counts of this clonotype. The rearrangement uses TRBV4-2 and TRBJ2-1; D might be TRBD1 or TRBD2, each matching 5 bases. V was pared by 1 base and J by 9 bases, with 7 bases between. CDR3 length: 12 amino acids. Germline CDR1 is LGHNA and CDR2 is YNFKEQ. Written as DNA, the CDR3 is TGTGCCAGCAGCCAAGCCGGGACTGAGCAGTTCTTC. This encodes CASSQAGTEQFF.

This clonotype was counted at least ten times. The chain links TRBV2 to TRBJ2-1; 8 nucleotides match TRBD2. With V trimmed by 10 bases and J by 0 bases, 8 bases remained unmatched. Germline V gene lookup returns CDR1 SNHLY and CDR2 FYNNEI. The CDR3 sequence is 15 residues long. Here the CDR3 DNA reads TGTGCCACCAAGGAGCTAGCGGGCTCCTACAATGAGCAGTTCTTC. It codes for CATKELAGSYNEQFF.

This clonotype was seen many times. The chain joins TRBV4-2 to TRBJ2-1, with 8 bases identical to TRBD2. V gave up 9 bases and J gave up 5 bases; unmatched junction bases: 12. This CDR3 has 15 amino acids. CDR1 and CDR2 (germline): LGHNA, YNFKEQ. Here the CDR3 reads CASRLSGEADNEQFF. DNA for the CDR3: TGTGCCAGTCGGCTTAGCGGGGAGGCCGACAATGAGCAGTTCTTC.

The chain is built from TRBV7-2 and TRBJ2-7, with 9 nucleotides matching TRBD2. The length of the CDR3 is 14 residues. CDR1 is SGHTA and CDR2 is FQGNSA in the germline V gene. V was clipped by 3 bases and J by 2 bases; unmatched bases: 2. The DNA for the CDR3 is TGTGCCAGCAGCTTCGCGGGAGGGCCCTACGAGCAGTACTTC. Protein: CASSFAGGPYEQYF. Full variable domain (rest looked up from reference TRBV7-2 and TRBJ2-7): GAGVSQSPSNKVTEKGKDVELRCDPISGHTALYWYRQSLGQGLEFLIYFQGNSAPDKSGLPSDRFSAERTGGSVSTLTIQRTQQEDSAVYLCASSFAGGPYEQYFGPGTRLTVT.

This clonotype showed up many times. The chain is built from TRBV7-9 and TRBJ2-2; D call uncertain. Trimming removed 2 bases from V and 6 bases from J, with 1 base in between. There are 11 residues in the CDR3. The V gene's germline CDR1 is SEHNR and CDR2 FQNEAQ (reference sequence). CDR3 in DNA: TGTGCCAGCAGCTTATCCGGGGAGCTGTTTTTT. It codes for CASSLSGELFF.

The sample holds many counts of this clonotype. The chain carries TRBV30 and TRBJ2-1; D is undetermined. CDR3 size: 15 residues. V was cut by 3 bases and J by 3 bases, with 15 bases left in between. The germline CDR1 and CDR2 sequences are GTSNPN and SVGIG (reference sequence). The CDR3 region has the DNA TGTGCCTGGAGCGCCGGGCGACCTAACTACAATGAGCAGTTCTTC. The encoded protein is CAWSAGRPNYNEQFF. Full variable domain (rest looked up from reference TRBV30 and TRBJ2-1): SQTIHQWPATLVQPVGSPLSLECTVEGTSNPNLYWYRQAAGRGLQLLFYSVGIGQISSEVPQNLSASRPQDRQFILSSKKLLLSDSGFYLCAWSAGRPNYNEQFFGPGTRLTVL.

The CDR3 nucleotides read TGTGCCAGCAACCGACAGAACACAGATACGCAGTATTTT. It codes for CASNRQNTDTQYF. This chain links TRBV2 with TRBJ2-3, with a possible D match to TRBD1 (5 bases). Germline V gene lookup returns CDR1 SNHLY and CDR2 FYNNEI. V gave up 7 bases and J gave up 2 bases, with 10 bases separating them. The CDR3 contains 13 residues.

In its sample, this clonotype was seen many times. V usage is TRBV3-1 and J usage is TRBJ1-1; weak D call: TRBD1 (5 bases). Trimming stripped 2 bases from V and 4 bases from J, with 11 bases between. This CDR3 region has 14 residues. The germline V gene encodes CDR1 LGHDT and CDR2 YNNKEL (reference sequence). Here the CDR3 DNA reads TGTGCCAGCAGCCAAAGGCACGGGGGCACTGAAGCTTTCTTT. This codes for CASSQRHGGTEAFF.

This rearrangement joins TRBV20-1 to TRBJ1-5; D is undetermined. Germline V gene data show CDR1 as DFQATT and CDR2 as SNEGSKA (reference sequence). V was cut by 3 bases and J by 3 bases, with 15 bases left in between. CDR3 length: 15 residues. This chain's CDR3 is CSASWGSGSNQPQHF. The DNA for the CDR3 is TGCAGTGCTAGTTGGGGAAGTGGGTCCAATCAGCCCCAGCATTTT.

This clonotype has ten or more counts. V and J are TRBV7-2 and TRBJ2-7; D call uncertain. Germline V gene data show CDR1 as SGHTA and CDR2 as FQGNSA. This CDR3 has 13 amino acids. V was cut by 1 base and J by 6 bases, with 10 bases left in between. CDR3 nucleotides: TGTGCCAGCAGCTTAGTCGATCTGCGCGAGCAGTACTTC. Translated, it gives CASSLVDLREQYF.

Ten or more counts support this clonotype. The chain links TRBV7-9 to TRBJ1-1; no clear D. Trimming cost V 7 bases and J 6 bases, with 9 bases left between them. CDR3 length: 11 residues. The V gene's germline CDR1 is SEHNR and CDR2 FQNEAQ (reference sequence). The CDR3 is CASTPRAEAFF. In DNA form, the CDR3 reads TGTGCCAGCACCCCCCGCGCTGAAGCTTTCTTT.